Listed below are T cell receptor beta chains from one sample, sequenced in a study of graft-versus-host responses after intestinal transplantation. Antigens for these TCRs are unknown. Sequenced by immunoSEQ multiplex PCR; TCRdb stores in-frame clones only, minus some. The table shows roughly 25,000 clones, with around 80% occurring only once. This specimen was unstimulated CD8+ T cells sorted from spleen or lymph node cells, taken before transplant. The receptors derive from a human donor who was the organ donor for an intestinal transplant. Each CDR3 is given with its conserved first and last residue. D genes are given only for firm matches. Clone size is given for some rows only: seen once, a few or many times, or a class if the clone is expanded.

cdr3_nt cdr3_aa v_call d_call cdr3_length clone_size j_call
TGTGCCAGCAGCTATAGCGGGAGCTCCTACAATGAGCAGTTCTTC CASSYSGSSYNEQFF TRBV11-2 TRBD2 15 . TRBJ2-1
TGTGCCAGCAGTTTGCATCAGCCCCAGCATTTT CASSLHQPQHF TRBV28 . 11 . TRBJ1-5
TGTGCCAGTACAGCAGGCCTCCAAGAGACCCAGTACTTC CASTAGLQETQYF TRBV19 . 13 . TRBJ2-5
TGTGCCAGCCCGGGGTTAAAACGTCGGGGCACAGATACGCAGTATTTT CASPGLKRRGTDTQYF TRBV28 . 16 . TRBJ2-3
TGTGCCAGCAGTTTGTTTGGGGGCCGGGGAGAGACCCAGTACTTC CASSLFGGRGETQYF TRBV27 . 15 few TRBJ2-5
TGTGCCAGCAGCCCAACCCAGGGTCCCACTAACTATGGCTACACCTTC CASSPTQGPTNYGYTF TRBV5-6 . 16 once TRBJ1-2
TGCGCCAGCAGTCGACACCCGTTGGGGCAGGGGGCCCATCAGCCCCAGCATTTT CASSRHPLGQGAHQPQHF TRBV23-1 TRBD1 18 . TRBJ1-5
TGTGCCAGCAGCTTTGGGACTAGCGGGGACGAGCAGTACTTC CASSFGTSGDEQYF TRBV7-9 TRBD2 14 . TRBJ2-7
TGTGCCAGCAGCTTGGGATTAGCCCGGGCCCAGTACTTC CASSLGLARAQYF TRBV5-6 . 13 . TRBJ2-5
TGCGCCAGCAGCCACGAAGGGGGGGATGGCTACACCTTC CASSHEGGDGYTF TRBV4-3 . 13 . TRBJ1-2
TGTGCCAGCAGCTTAGGCGGATCTGGCTACACCTTC CASSLGGSGYTF TRBV11-3 . 12 . TRBJ1-2
TGCAGTGGGGTAGAGTTGGGGGAGCAGTTCTTC CSGVELGEQFF TRBV20-1 . 11 . TRBJ2-1
TGTGCCAGCACTAGCGGGGTTGGCAATGAGCAGTTCTTC CASTSGVGNEQFF TRBV6-5 TRBD2 13 . TRBJ2-1
TGTGCCAGCAGCCGCGGACTAGCGAGTCCCTACGAGCAGTACTTC CASSRGLASPYEQYF TRBV4-2 TRBD2 15 . TRBJ2-7
TGTGCCAGCAGTTTAGTCCACACGGGACGGTCCGGGGAGCTGTTTTTT CASSLVHTGRSGELFF TRBV28 . 16 few TRBJ2-2
TGTGCCAGCAGCCAAGTCACCCAGGCGCTTTTGTTTGGCTACACCTTC CASSQVTQALLFGYTF TRBV4-2 . 16 . TRBJ1-2
TGCGCCAGCAGCCCCAGGACAGGGCCGGGAATACTAGCCAAAAACATTCAGTACTTC CASSPRTGPGILAKNIQYF TRBV4-1 TRBD1 19 . TRBJ2-4
TGTGCCAGCAGTGAGGACTGGCCTAACTCTTTTAATTCACCCCTCCACTTT CASSEDWPNSFNSPLHF TRBV25-1 . 17 . TRBJ1-6
TGTGCCAGCAGTTACCTAGCGGACTCCTACAATGAGCAGTTCTTC CASSYLADSYNEQFF TRBV6-5 TRBD2 15 . TRBJ2-1
TGTGCCAGCAGCTTAAGACAGGGACTACCCAATGAGCAGTTCTTC CASSLRQGLPNEQFF TRBV11-2 . 15 . TRBJ2-1
TGTGCCAGCAGCTTAGGCGGAGGTATGGGCATTCAGTACTTC CASSLGGGMGIQYF TRBV13 . 14 . TRBJ2-4
TGTGCCAGCATCTTATATCTCATTGGGGGGGAAAATGAGCAGTTCTTC CASILYLIGGENEQFF TRBV7-9 TRBD2 16 . TRBJ2-1
TGTGCCAGCAGTTTTACTAGCGGGGGCAATGAGCAGTTCTTC CASSFTSGGNEQFF TRBV28 TRBD2 14 . TRBJ2-1
TGTGCCAGCAGTTTCGGTTCCTACAATGAGCAGTTCTTC CASSFGSYNEQFF TRBV6-6 . 13 . TRBJ2-1
TGCAGCGTTGAAGAGGGTAGCGGGAGTTTTTACGAGCAGTACTTC CSVEEGSGSFYEQYF TRBV29-1 TRBD2 15 . TRBJ2-7
TGTGCCAGCAGCTTCGGTCCGGATCAGTTCTTC CASSFGPDQFF TRBV25-1 . 11 . TRBJ2-1
TGTGCCAGCTCAAAACGCAGGGTTGCCGGGGAGCTGTTTTTT CASSKRRVAGELFF TRBV18 . 14 . TRBJ2-2
TGCAGCGTTGTTGTACAGGGCGGCGAGCAGTACTTC CSVVVQGGEQYF TRBV29-1 . 12 . TRBJ2-7
TGCGCCAGCAGCCAAGATCAATCCCTGGGGATTTCCTACGAGCAGTACTTC CASSQDQSLGISYEQYF TRBV4-1 . 17 . TRBJ2-7
TGTGCCAGCAGCAAACTGGGCAGTTCCGACCGGGGCACAGATACGCAGTATTTT CASSKLGSSDRGTDTQYF TRBV21-1 . 18 . TRBJ2-3